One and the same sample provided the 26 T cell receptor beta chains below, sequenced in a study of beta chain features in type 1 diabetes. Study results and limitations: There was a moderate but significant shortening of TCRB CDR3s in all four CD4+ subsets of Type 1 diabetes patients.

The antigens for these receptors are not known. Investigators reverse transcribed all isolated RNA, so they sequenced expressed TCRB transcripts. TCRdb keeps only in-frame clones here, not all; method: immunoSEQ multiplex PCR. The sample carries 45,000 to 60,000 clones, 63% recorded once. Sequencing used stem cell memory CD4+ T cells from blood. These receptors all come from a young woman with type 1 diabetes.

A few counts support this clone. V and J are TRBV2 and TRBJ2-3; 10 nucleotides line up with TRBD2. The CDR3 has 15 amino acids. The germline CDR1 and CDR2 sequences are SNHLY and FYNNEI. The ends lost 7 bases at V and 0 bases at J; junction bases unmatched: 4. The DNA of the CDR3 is TGTGCCAGCACCGGGACTAGCGTAAGCACAGATACGCAGTATTTT. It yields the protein CASTGTSVSTDTQYF.

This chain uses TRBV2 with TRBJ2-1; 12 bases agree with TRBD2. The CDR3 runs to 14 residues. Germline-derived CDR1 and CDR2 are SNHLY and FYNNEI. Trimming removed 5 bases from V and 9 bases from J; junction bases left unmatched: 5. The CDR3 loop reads CASSQTSGRGEQFF. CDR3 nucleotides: TGTGCCAGCAGTCAGACTAGCGGGAGAGGTGAGCAGTTCTTC.

The CDR3 coding sequence is TGTGCCGTCGGGTCGGGGAGCACAGATACGCAGTATTTT. Encoded protein: CAVGSGSTDTQYF. The chain recombines TRBV30 with TRBJ2-3; possibly TRBD2 for D (5 bases). With 8 bases removed from V and 0 bases from J, the gap between germline ends came to 12 bases. CDR3 length: 13 amino acids. CDR1 and CDR2 (germline): GTSNPN, SVGIG (reference sequence).

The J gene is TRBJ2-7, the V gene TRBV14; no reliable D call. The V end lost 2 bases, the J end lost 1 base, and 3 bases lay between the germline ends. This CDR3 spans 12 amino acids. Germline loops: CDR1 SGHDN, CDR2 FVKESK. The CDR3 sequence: CASSQLSYEQYF. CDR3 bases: TGTGCCAGCAGCCAATTATCCTACGAGCAGTACTTC. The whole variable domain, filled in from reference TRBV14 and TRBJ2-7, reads EAGVTQFPSHSVIEKGQTVTLRCDPISGHDNLYWYRRVMGKEIKFLLHFVKESKQDESGMPNNRFLAERTGGTYSTLKVQPAELEDSGVYFCASSQLSYEQYFGPGTRLTVT.

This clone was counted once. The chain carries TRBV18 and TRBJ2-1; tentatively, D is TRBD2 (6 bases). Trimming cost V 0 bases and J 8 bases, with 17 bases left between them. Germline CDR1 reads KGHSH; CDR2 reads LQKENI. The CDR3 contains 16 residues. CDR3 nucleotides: TGTGCCAGCTCACCACCGACGCGAGGGTCGGGAGATGAGCAGTTCTTC. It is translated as CASSPPTRGSGDEQFF.

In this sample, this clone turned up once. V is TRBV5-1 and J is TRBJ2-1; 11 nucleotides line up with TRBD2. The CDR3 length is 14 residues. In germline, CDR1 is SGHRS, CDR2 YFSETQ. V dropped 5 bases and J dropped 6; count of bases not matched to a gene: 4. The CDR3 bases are TGCGCCAGCAGTGTACTAGCGGGAGCCAATGAGCAGTTCTTC. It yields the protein CASSVLAGANEQFF.

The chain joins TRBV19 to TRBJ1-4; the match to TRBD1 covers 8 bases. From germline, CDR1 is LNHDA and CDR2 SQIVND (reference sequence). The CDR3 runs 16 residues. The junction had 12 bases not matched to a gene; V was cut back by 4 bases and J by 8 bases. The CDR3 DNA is TGTGCCAGTAGTACGGATTCGGACAGGGTTGGGGAAAAACTGTTTTTT. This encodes CASSTDSDRVGEKLFF.

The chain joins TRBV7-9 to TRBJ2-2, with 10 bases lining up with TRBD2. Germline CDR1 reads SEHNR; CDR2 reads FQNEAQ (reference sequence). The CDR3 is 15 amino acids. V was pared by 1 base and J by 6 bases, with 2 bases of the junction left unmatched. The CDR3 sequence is CASSLVTSGAGELFF. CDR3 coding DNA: TGTGCCAGCAGCTTAGTCACTAGCGGGGCCGGGGAGCTGTTTTTT.

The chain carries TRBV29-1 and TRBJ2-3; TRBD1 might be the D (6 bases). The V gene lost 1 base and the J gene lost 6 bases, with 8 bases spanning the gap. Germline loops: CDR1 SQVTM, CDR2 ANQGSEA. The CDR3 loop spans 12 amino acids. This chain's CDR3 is CSVEGDTDTQYF. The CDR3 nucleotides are TGCAGCGTTGAAGGGGACACGGATACGCAGTATTTT.

The CDR3 sequence: CASSNRGGRYNEQFF. The CDR3 DNA reads as TGTGCCAGTAGTAATCGGGGAGGGCGTTACAATGAGCAGTTCTTC. This chain connects TRBV19 to TRBJ2-1; 7 nucleotides match TRBD2. There are 15 residues in the CDR3. Germline trimming cut 4 bases from V and 4 bases from J; bases unmatched to any gene: 7. Per the germline V gene, CDR1 is LNHDA and CDR2 is SQIVND (reference sequence).

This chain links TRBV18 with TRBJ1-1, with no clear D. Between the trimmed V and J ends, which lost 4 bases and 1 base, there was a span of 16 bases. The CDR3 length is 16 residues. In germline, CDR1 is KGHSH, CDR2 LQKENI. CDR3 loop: CASSLTEGRGNTEAFF. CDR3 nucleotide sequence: TGTGCCAGCTCACTAACCGAGGGCAGAGGGAACACTGAAGCTTTCTTT.

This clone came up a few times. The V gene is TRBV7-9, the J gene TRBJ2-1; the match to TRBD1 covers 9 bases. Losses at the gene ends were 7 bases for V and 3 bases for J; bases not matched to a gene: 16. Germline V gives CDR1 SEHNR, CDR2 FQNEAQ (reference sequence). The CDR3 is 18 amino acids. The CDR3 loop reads CASTTLNAGTGYYNEQFF. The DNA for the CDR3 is TGTGCCAGCACCACCCTCAATGCTGGGACAGGGTACTACAATGAGCAGTTCTTC.

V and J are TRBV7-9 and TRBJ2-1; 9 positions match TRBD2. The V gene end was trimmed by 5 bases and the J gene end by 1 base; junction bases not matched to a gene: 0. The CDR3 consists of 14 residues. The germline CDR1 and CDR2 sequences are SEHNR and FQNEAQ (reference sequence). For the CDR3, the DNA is TGTGCCAGCAGCACTAGCGGGTCCTACAATGAGCAGTTCTTC. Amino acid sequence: CASSTSGSYNEQFF.

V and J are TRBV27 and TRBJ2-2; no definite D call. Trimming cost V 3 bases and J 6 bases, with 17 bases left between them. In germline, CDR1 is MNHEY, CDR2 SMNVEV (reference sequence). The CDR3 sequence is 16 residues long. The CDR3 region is CASSFGRQGRSGELFF. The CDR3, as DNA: TGTGCCAGCAGTTTTGGCAGACAAGGTCGGTCCGGGGAGCTGTTTTTT.

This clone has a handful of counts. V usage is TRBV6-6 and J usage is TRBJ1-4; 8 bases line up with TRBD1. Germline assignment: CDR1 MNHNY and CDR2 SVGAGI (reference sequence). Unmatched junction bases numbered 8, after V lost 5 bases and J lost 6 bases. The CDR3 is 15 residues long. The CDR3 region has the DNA TGTGCCAGCAGTCCAGGACAGGGAAGTCATGAAAAACTGTTTTTT. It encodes CASSPGQGSHEKLFF.

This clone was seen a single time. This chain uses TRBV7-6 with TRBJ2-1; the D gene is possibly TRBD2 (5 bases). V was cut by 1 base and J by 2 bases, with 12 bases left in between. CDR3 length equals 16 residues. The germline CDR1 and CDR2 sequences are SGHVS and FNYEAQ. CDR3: CASSLELRTAYNEQFF. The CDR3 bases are TGTGCCAGCAGCTTAGAGCTTCGGACTGCCTACAATGAGCAGTTCTTC.

CDR3 sequence reads: CATRPVGGHEQYF. The CDR3 nucleotides read TGTGCAACGAGACCGGTGGGGGGGCACGAGCAGTACTTC. J is TRBJ2-7 and V is TRBV19; D perhaps matches TRBD2 (7 bases). The germline CDR1 and CDR2 sequences are LNHDA and SQIVND (reference sequence). This CDR3 is built from 13 residues.

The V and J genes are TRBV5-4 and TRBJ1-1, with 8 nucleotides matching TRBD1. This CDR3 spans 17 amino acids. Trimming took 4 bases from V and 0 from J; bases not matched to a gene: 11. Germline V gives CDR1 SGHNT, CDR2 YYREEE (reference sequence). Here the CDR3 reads CASSPGQGRGMNTEAFF. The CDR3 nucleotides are TGTGCCAGCAGCCCCGGACAGGGTAGGGGCATGAACACTGAAGCTTTCTTT.

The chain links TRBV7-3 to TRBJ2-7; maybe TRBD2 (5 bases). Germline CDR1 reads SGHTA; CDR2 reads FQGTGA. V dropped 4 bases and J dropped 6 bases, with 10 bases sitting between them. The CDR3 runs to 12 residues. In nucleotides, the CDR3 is TGTGCCAGCAGCTCCTCCGCGGGCGAGCAGTACTTC. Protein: CASSSSAGEQYF.

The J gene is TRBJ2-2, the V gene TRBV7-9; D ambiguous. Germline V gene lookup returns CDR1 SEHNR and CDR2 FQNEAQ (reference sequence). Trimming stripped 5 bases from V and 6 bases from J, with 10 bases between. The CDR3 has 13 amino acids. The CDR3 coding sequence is TGTGCCAGCAGCCCACTGAGGCCCGGGGAGCTGTTTTTT. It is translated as CASSPLRPGELFF.

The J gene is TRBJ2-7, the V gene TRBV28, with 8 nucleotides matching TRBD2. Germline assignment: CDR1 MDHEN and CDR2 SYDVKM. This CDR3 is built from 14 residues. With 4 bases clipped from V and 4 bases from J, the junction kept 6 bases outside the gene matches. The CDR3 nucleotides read TGTGCCAGCAGTTCTCCGGGAGGGGAGTACGAGCAGTACTTC. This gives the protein CASSSPGGEYEQYF.

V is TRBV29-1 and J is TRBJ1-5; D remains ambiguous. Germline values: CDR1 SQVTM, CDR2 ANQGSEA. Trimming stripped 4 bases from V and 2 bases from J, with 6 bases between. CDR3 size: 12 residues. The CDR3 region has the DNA TGCAGCGTTGGAGTGGGCAATCAGCCCCAGCATTTT. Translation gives CSVGVGNQPQHF. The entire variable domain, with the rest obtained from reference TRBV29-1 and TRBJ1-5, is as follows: SAVISQKPSRDICQRGTSLTIQCQVDSQVTMMFWYRQQPGQSLTLIATANQGSEATYESGFVIDKFPISRPNLTFSTLTVSNMSPEDSSIYLCSVGVGNQPQHFGDGTRLSIL.

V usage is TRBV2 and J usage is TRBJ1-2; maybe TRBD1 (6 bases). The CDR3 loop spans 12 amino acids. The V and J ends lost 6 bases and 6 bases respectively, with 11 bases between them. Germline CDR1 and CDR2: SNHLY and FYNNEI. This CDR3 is CASRWAGDGYTF. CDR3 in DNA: TGTGCCAGCAGGTGGGCAGGGGATGGCTACACCTTC.

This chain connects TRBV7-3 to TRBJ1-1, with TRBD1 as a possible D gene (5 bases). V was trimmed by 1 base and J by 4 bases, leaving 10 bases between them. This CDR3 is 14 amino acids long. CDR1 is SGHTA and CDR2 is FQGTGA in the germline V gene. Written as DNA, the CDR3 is TGTGCCAGCAGCTTAAATGGGGGGATCACTGAAGCTTTCTTT. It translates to CASSLNGGITEAFF.

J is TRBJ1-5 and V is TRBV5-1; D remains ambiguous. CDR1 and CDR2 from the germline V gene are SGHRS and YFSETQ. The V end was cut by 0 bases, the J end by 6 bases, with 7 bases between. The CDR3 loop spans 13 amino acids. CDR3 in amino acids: CASSLAEGQPQHF. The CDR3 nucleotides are TGCGCCAGCAGCTTGGCCGAGGGTCAGCCCCAGCATTTT.

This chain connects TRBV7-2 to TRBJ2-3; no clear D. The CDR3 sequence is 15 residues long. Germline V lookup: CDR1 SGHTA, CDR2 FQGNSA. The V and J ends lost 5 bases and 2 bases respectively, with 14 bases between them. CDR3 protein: CASSPVMAYTDTQYF. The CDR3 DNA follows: TGTGCCAGCAGCCCCGTCATGGCATACACAGATACGCAGTATTTT.